This T cell receptor beta chain was recovered during a study of regulatory T cells in long-lasting Graves disease. Researchers made TCR beta libraries by using iRepertoire HTBI primers and running Arm-PCR on CDR3 regions. In TCRdb, the multiplex PCR reads were re-called with MiXCR into one record per CDR3 protein. The sample holds 400,000 or so distinct CDR3 sequences, around 20% seen once. This clonotype came up many times. As for time point: persistent/refractory GD, antithyroid drugs over 5 years with positive TRAb. Scientists built the TCR library using RNA that was extracted from PBMCs. CDR1 is GTSNPN and CDR2 is SVGIG in the germline V gene (reference sequence). The CDR3 contains 11 residues. Trimming left V 5 bases short and J 9 bases short, with 8 bases between.

This sequence was found in a female donor with Graves disease. Sequencing used peripheral blood mononuclear cells (PBMCs), obtained when the disease was refractory, from a patient treated with antithyroid drugs. The V and J genes are TRBV30 and TRBJ1-6; no definite D call. DNA for the CDR3: TGTGCCTGGGGGAGAGGTTCACCCCTCCACTTT. The encoded protein is CAWGRGSPLHF.